The clone carrying this TCR beta chain was seen a handful of times. This entry comes from a study of identical twins. There are 10 residues in the CDR3. Deletions cut 4 bases from V and 7 bases from J, with 6 bases between. Germline V lookup: CDR1 SQVTM, CDR2 ANQGSEA. TCRdb passed the 5' RACE reads through MiXCR, listing each CDR3 protein once. This sample has approximately 630,000 distinct CDR3 sequences; roughly 7.1% occur once, and the top ten carry about 1.5%. These data also featured in a second study, about yellow fever vaccine responses in identical twins.

V and J are TRBV29-1 and TRBJ2-3; D call uncertain. What was sequenced was PBMCs. The clonotype comes from a woman aged 18-35 years in good health. The CDR3 loop is CSVVQHTQYF. Here the CDR3 DNA reads TGCAGCGTTGTTCAGCATACGCAGTATTTT.